These 7 T cell receptor beta chains originate from one sample sequenced in a study of PD-1 blockade in classical Hodgkin lymphoma. Relapse was seen in all patients after autologous stem cell transplantation, and brentuximab vedotin exposure was variable. The method was immunoSEQ multiplex PCR; TCRdb's version includes in-frame clones alone and lacks a portion of them. The table includes more than 45,000 clones, 75% to 95% detected once. Specimen: peripheral blood mononuclear cells (PBMCs), collected before the second cycle of nivolumab. The receptors here all came from a human donor with classical Hodgkin lymphoma.

V and J are TRBV11-2 and TRBJ1-2, with no clear D. V was pared by 5 bases and J by 3 bases, with 19 bases between. This CDR3 has 16 amino acids. Germline assignment: CDR1 SGHAT and CDR2 FQNNGV. CDR3 DNA: TGTGCCAGCAGCCGCCCAGAGCGGGCACGCGACTATGGCTACACCTTC. Translating gives CASSRPERARDYGYTF.

The rearrangement uses TRBV7-9 and TRBJ2-3; D is unclear. V gave up 8 bases and J gave up 3 bases, with 12 bases separating them. The CDR3 runs to 13 residues. Per germline, CDR1 SEHNR and CDR2 FQNEAQ (reference sequence). The CDR3 region is CASHPVGTDTQYF. The CDR3, as DNA: TGTGCCAGCCATCCTGTTGGGACAGATACGCAGTATTTT.

The chain recombines TRBV2 with TRBJ2-7; 8 positions match TRBD1. This CDR3 has 13 amino acids. The V and J ends lost 3 bases and 6 bases, in that order; junction bases with no gene match: 4. Germline CDR1 and CDR2: SNHLY and FYNNEI. The CDR3 DNA is TGTGCCAGCAGTGACAGGGGGCGATTCGAGCAGTACTTC. Protein sequence: CASSDRGRFEQYF.

V is TRBV30 and J is TRBJ1-1, with D maybe TRBD1 (6 bases). The length of the CDR3 is 16 residues. Deletions cut 2 bases from V and 3 bases from J, with 19 bases between. Germline V CDR1 and CDR2: GTSNPN, SVGIG (reference sequence). The CDR3 protein is CAWSKGQPGLDTEAFF. The CDR3, as DNA: TGTGCCTGGAGTAAGGGACAACCCGGACTGGACACTGAAGCTTTCTTT.

The V and J genes are TRBV5-1 and TRBJ2-7; possible D gene TRBD1, 5 bases. CDR1 is SGHRS and CDR2 is YFSETQ in the germline V gene. This CDR3 has 16 amino acids. V lost 4 bases and J lost 7, with 24 bases in between. In nucleotides, the CDR3 is TGCGCCAGCAGCCCGCAATCCGCAGGGATTCCGAGGGAGCAGTACTTC. Translation: CASSPQSAGIPREQYF.

This chain connects TRBV25-1 to TRBJ1-2, with 10 bases matching TRBD1. Unmatched junction bases numbered 9, after V lost 6 bases and J lost 8 bases. CDR1 is MGHDK and CDR2 is SYGVNS in the germline V gene. CDR3 length: 14 residues. The CDR3 DNA reads TGTGCCAGCAGGACGACAGGGGGCCTGGCGGGCTACACCTTC. It codes for CASRTTGGLAGYTF.

The chain employs TRBV9 and TRBJ2-5; D may be TRBD1 (6 bases). CDR3 length equals 15 residues. Germline lookup yields CDR1 SGDLS and CDR2 YYNGEE. Trimming cost V 0 bases and J 5 bases, with 14 bases left between them. CDR3: CASSVAGTLLETQYF. CDR3 in DNA: TGTGCCAGCAGCGTAGCAGGGACACTGCTGGAGACCCAGTACTTC.